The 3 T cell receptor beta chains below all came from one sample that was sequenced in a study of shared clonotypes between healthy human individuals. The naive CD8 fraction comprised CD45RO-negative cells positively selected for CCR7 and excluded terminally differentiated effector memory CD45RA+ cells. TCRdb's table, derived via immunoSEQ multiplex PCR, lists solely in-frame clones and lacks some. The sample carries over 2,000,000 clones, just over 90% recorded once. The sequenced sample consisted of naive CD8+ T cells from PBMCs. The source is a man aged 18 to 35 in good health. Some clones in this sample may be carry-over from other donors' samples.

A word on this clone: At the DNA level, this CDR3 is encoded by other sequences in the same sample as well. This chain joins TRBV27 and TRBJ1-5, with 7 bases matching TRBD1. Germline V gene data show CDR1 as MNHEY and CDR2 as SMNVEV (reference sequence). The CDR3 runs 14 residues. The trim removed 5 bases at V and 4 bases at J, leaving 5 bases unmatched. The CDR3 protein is CASSLRDRNQPQHF. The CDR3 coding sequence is TGTGCCAGCAGTCTCCGGGACAGAAATCAGCCCCAGCATTTT.

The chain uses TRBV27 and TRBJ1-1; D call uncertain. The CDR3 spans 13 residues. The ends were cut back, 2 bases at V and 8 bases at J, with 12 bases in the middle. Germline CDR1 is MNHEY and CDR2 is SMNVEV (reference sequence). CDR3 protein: CASSLLGPGEAFF. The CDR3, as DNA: TGTGCCAGCAGTTTACTAGGGCCCGGGGAAGCTTTCTTT.

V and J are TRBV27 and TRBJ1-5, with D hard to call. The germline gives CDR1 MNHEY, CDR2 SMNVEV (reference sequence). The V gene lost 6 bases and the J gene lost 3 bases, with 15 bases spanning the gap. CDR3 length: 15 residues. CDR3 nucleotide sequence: TGTGCCAGCAGGCGAAGCGCGACTATCAATCAGCCCCAGCATTTT. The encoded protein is CASRRSATINQPQHF.